This entry lists 22 T cell receptor beta chains sequenced from one sample in a study of PD-L1 blockade in urothelial cancer (dated by TCRdb to about 2017). The receptor library was made with the immunoSEQ multiplex PCR assay. Drawn from immuneACCESS, this table holds only the in-frame rearrangements with V and J called that TCRdb kept. Clones are partly lost; checked studies trace under half to an unresolved V gene and leave the rest unexplained. This sample lists 70,000 or so clones; under 90% were detected once. Approximately 4.7% of the sample lies in the top ten. The sequences come from PBMCs, collected around atezolizumab (anti-PD-L1) treatment. These receptors originate from a man between 65 and 79 years old with urothelial cancer.

This clone showed up just a few times. The rearrangement links TRBV6-5 to TRBJ1-4; D call uncertain. This CDR3 has 14 amino acids. Deletions cut 4 bases from V and 5 bases from J, with 11 bases between. From germline, CDR1 is MNHEY and CDR2 SVGAGI. The DNA of the CDR3 is TGTGCCAGCAGTTCCGGCAGGAGGAATGAAAAACTGTTTTTT. This gives the protein CASSSGRRNEKLFF.

This clone has just a few counts. The chain joins TRBV5-1 to TRBJ1-4; 7 positions match TRBD1. J lost 7 bases, V lost 4 bases, and 7 bases had no gene match. The CDR3 is 14 residues long. Per the germline V gene, CDR1 is SGHRS and CDR2 is YFSETQ. CDR3 sequence (DNA): TGCGCCAGCAGCCCGACAGGGAAGCTTGAAAAACTGTTTTTT. The encoded protein is CASSPTGKLEKLFF.

The V call is TRBV7-9, the J call TRBJ2-5; 9 bases align to TRBD1. This CDR3 region has 15 residues. V shed 5 bases and J 5 bases; nucleotides not matched to a gene: 9. Germline assignment: CDR1 SEHNR and CDR2 FQNEAQ (reference sequence). CDR3 loop: CASSTYRGPRETQYF. As DNA, the CDR3 is TGTGCCAGCAGCACTTACAGGGGGCCTAGGGAGACCCAGTACTTC.

CDR3 coding DNA: TGTGCCAGCAGCGAGAACGAGTTCTATGGCTACACCTTC. Translating gives CASSENEFYGYTF. The chain carries TRBV5-5 and TRBJ1-2; the D is unclear. Germline CDR1 SGHKS, CDR2 YYEKEE (reference sequence). Trimming stripped 4 bases from V and 4 bases from J, with 11 bases between. This CDR3 spans 13 amino acids.

The chain has TRBV11-2 and TRBJ2-7; D not resolved. The CDR3 length is 13 residues. Trimming left V 5 bases short and J 3 bases short, with 11 bases between. The germline CDR1 and CDR2 sequences are SGHAT and FQNNGV. The CDR3 protein is CASSPSRNYEQYF. As DNA, the CDR3 is TGTGCCAGCAGCCCGTCTAGGAACTACGAGCAGTACTTC.

The chain links TRBV14 to TRBJ1-1; 8 positions agree with TRBD1. CDR1 and CDR2 from the germline V gene are SGHDN and FVKESK. J gave up 0 bases and V 4 bases, and 4 bases lay outside the gene matches. The CDR3 is 15 amino acids. CDR3 in DNA: TGTGCCAGCAGCCTGAGGACAGGGTTGAACACTGAAGCTTTCTTT. Its protein is CASSLRTGLNTEAFF. Variable domain in full (rest from reference TRBV14 and TRBJ1-1): EAGVTQFPSHSVIEKGQTVTLRCDPISGHDNLYWYRRVMGKEIKFLLHFVKESKQDESGMPNNRFLAERTGGTYSTLKVQPAELEDSGVYFCASSLRTGLNTEAFFGQGTRLTVV.

This clone was detected a few times. This CDR3 reads CASSLGHSLYEQYF. CDR3 bases: TGTGCCAGCAGCTTGGGACATTCCCTCTACGAGCAGTACTTC. The chain links TRBV13 to TRBJ2-7, with D perhaps TRBD1 (6 bases). Trimming stripped 3 bases from V and 3 bases from J, with 12 bases between. In germline, CDR1 is PRHDT, CDR2 FYEKMQ (reference sequence). CDR3 length: 14 amino acids.

In this sample, this clone turned up once. This sequence joins TRBV5-4 and TRBJ2-7; possible D gene TRBD1, 6 bases. Germline CDR1 reads SGHNT; CDR2 reads YYREEE (reference sequence). There are 14 residues in the CDR3. Trimming took off 5 bases at V and 3 bases at J, with 15 bases between the two ends. The CDR3 sequence is CASSPQGNIYEQYF. CDR3 bases: TGTGCCAGCAGTCCCCAGGGGAACATCTACGAGCAGTACTTC.

V and J are TRBV4-1 and TRBJ2-5, with TRBD1 identical over 8 bases. This CDR3 has 13 residues. V shed 5 bases, J shed 5 bases, and the junction held 4 bases outside the gene matches. Looked up from germline, CDR1 is MGHRA and CDR2 is YSYEKL. The CDR3 sequence: CASSFRGLETQYF. The CDR3 DNA follows: TGCGCCAGCAGCTTCAGGGGGCTGGAGACCCAGTACTTC.

The chain joins TRBV7-2 to TRBJ2-1; 9 bases agree with TRBD2. Germline loops: CDR1 SGHTA, CDR2 FQGNSA. V shed 0 bases and J 7 bases; nucleotides not matched to a gene: 10. The CDR3 extends over 17 amino acids. This CDR3 reads CASSLAGGRAVGNEQFF. The CDR3, as DNA: TGTGCCAGCAGCTTAGCTGGCGGGAGGGCCGTAGGAAATGAGCAGTTCTTC. Together with reference TRBV7-2 and TRBJ2-1, the CDR3 gives the full variable domain: GAGVSQSPSNKVTEKGKDVELRCDPISGHTALYWYRQSLGQGLEFLIYFQGNSAPDKSGLPSDRFSAERTGGSVSTLTIQRTQQEDSAVYLCASSLAGGRAVGNEQFFGPGTRLTVL.

The gene calls are TRBV28 and TRBJ1-4; 9 nucleotides match TRBD1. The CDR3 totals 18 residues. Looked up from germline, CDR1 is MDHEN and CDR2 is SYDVKM. V shed 2 bases and J 10 bases; nucleotides not matched to a gene: 17. The CDR3 is CASSLGGTVGQGLRKLFF. The DNA of the CDR3 is TGTGCCAGCAGTTTAGGGGGGACCGTGGGACAGGGCTTAAGAAAACTGTTTTTT.

The J gene is TRBJ1-2, the V gene TRBV4-2, with D possibly TRBD1 on 5 matching bases. Germline CDR1 LGHNA, CDR2 YNFKEQ. The CDR3 is made up of 15 amino acids. Trimming removed 1 base at V and 1 base at J, with 10 bases between. CDR3 region: CASSQGGGDNYGYTF. The DNA of the CDR3 is TGTGCCAGCAGCCAAGGTGGGGGGGATAACTATGGCTACACCTTC.

This clone was counted only a few times. V is TRBV7-3 and J is TRBJ1-5, with 7 bases that match TRBD1. The V segment lost 5 bases and the J segment 2 bases; nucleotides outside the gene matches: 9. Germline values: CDR1 SGHTA, CDR2 FQGTGA. CDR3 length: 16 amino acids. The CDR3 reads CASSRSPTGCNQPQHF. CDR3 sequence (DNA): TGTGCCAGCAGCCGGTCCCCGACAGGGTGCAATCAGCCCCAGCATTTT.

The chain employs TRBV11-2 and TRBJ2-1; 11 nucleotides align to TRBD2. This CDR3 is 17 amino acids long. The J segment lost 5 bases and the V segment lost 5 bases, leaving 11 bases of the junction unmatched. Germline CDR1 and CDR2: SGHAT and FQNNGV. CDR3 sequence (DNA): TGTGCCAGCAGCATAAAACGAACTAGCGGGAGTGACAATGAGCAGTTCTTC. Translation: CASSIKRTSGSDNEQFF.

The rearrangement joins TRBV5-4 to TRBJ2-3, with 13 nucleotides matching TRBD2. V lost 4 bases and J lost 2; bases outside the gene matches: 4. This CDR3 spans 16 amino acids. Germline CDR1 and CDR2: SGHNT and YYREEE (reference sequence). CDR3 protein: CASSLGTSGTTDTQYF. As DNA, the CDR3 is TGTGCCAGCAGCCTGGGGACTAGCGGGACCACAGATACGCAGTATTTT. Full variable domain (rest looked up from reference TRBV5-4 and TRBJ2-3): ETGVTQSPTHLIKTRGQQVTLRCSSQSGHNTVSWYQQALGQGPQFIFQYYREEENGRGNFPPRFSGLQFPNYSSELNVNALELDDSALYLCASSLGTSGTTDTQYFGPGTRLTVL.

This rearrangement joins TRBV18 to TRBJ2-7; TRBD1 aligns across 10 bases. Germline-derived CDR1 and CDR2 are KGHSH and LQKENI. Trimming at V came to 3 bases and at J to 1 base, leaving 6 bases not matched to a gene. The CDR3 has 16 amino acids. The CDR3 protein is CASSPRDRGGSYEQYF. CDR3 bases: TGTGCCAGCTCACCGCGGGACAGGGGAGGATCCTACGAGCAGTACTTC.

The chain combines TRBV19 with TRBJ1-1; possibly TRBD1 for D (5 bases). Germline CDR1 and CDR2: LNHDA and SQIVND (reference sequence). There are 16 residues in the CDR3. V was cut by 4 bases and J by 0 bases, with 15 bases left in between. Here the CDR3 reads CASSRATGDVNTEAFF. CDR3 bases: TGTGCCAGTAGTAGGGCCACAGGAGATGTGAACACTGAAGCTTTCTTT. Drawing the rest from reference TRBV19 and TRBJ1-1, the complete variable domain is DGGITQSPKYLFRKEGQNVTLSCEQNLNHDAMYWYRQDPGQGLRLIYYSQIVNDFQKGDIAEGYSVSREKKESFPLTVTSAQKNPTAFYLCASSRATGDVNTEAFFGQGTRLTVV.

This clone occurred once. The rearrangement uses TRBV5-6 and TRBJ2-1; 9 bases agree with TRBD2. The V segment lost 4 bases and the J segment 4 bases; nucleotides outside the gene matches: 9. The CDR3 extends over 16 amino acids. CDR1 and CDR2 (germline): SGHDT, YYEEEE. The CDR3 DNA follows: TGTGCCAGCAGCCCACGGACTAGCGTCCCATACAATGAGCAGTTCTTC. Its protein product is CASSPRTSVPYNEQFF.

This sequence joins TRBV6-1 and TRBJ1-5, with D maybe TRBD1 (5 bases). The CDR3 runs to 12 residues. The V end lost 7 bases, the J end lost 5 bases, and 9 bases lay between the germline ends. CDR1 and CDR2 from the germline V gene are MNHNS and SASEGT. The CDR3 sequence is CASKQGYQPQHF. In DNA, the CDR3 is TGTGCCAGCAAGCAGGGCTATCAGCCCCAGCATTTT.

V and J are TRBV28 and TRBJ2-7; 7 bases map to TRBD1. Germline V gene lookup returns CDR1 MDHEN and CDR2 SYDVKM. This CDR3 is built from 16 residues. Unmatched junction bases numbered 10, after V lost 5 bases and J lost 0 bases. The CDR3 DNA is TGTGCCAGCAGTCCAGGCGACCGGGACAGCTCCTACGAGCAGTACTTC. Protein sequence: CASSPGDRDSSYEQYF.

This clone was recorded only once. The chain employs TRBV20-1 and TRBJ2-7, with a tentative D call TRBD1 (6 bases). The CDR3 spans 11 residues. V was cut by 6 bases and J by 9 bases, with 15 bases left in between. Germline V gene sequence: CDR1 DFQATT, CDR2 SNEGSKA (reference sequence). CDR3 nucleotide sequence: TGCAGTGCGGGGGCCGAGGAACGGCAGTACTTC. Translating it yields CSAGAEERQYF.

Remarks on this clone: Other DNA sequences in this specimen translate into the identical CDR3. The rearrangement uses TRBV19 and TRBJ2-7, with TRBD1 identical over 10 bases. From germline, CDR1 is LNHDA and CDR2 SQIVND (reference sequence). V lost 5 bases to trimming and J lost 4 bases; unmatched junction nucleotides: 5. This CDR3 has 14 residues. The CDR3 reads CASSPGTGVYEQYF. In nucleotides, the CDR3 is TGTGCCAGTAGTCCCGGGACAGGGGTGTACGAGCAGTACTTC.